This T cell receptor (beta chain) was sequenced for a study of blood T cell repertoires in COVID-19. TCRdb's table, derived via immunoSEQ multiplex PCR, lists solely in-frame clones and lacks some. The data show around 99,000 clones, approximately 90% seen once. V was clipped by 10 bases and J by 1 base; unmatched bases: 8. CDR3 size: 14 residues. Germline V gives CDR1 MDHEN, CDR2 SYDVKM. This TCR was sampled from a human donor in a cohort sampled during active COVID-19. The specimen was peripheral blood. The J gene is TRBJ2-3, the V gene TRBV28; 7 bases are shared with TRBD2. CDR3 in DNA: TGTGCCACCCTAGCGGCAGAGGGCACAGATACGCAGTATTTT. Its protein product is CATLAAEGTDTQYF.